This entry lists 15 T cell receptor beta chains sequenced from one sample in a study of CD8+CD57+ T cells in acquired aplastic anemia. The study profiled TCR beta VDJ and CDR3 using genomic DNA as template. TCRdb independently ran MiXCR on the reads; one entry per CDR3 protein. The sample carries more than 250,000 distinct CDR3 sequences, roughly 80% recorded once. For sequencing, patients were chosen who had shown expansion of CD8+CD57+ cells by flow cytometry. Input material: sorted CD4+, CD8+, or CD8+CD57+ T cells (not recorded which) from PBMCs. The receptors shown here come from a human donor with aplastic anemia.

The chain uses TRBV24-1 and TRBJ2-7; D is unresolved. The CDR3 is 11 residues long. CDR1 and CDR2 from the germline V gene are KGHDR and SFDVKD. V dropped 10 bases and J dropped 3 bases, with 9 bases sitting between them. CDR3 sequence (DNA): TGTGCCACTCCTCATAGCTACGAGCAGTACTTC. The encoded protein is CATPHSYEQYF.

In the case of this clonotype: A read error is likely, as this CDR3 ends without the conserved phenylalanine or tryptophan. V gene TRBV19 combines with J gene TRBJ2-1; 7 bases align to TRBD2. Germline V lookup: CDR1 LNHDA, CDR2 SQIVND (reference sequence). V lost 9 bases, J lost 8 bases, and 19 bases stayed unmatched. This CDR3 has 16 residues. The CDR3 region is CASSKASGNGKDEQFV. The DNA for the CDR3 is TGTGCCAGCAGCAAAGCTAGCGGAAACGGTAAGGATGAGCAGTTCGTC.

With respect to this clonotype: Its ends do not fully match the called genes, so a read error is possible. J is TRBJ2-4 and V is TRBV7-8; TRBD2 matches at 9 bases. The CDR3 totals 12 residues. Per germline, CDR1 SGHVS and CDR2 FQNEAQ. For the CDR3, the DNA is TGTGCCAGCGGAGGAGCGGGAGGCCCCCATACCTTC. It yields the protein CASGGAGGPHTF.

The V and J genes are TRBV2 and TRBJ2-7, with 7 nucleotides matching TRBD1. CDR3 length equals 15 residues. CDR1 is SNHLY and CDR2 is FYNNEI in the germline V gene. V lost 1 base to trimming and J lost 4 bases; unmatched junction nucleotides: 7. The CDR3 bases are TGTGCCAGCAGTGAAGGACAGGGATTTATTTACGAGCAGTACTTC. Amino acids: CASSEGQGFIYEQYF.

CDR3 nucleotides: TGTGCCAGCAGCGTAGGAGCGGCTATTTCCTGGGAGACCCAGTACTTC. This translates into CASSVGAAISWETQYF. The chain recombines TRBV9 with TRBJ2-5, with D tentatively TRBD2 (5 bases). Germline V gene sequence: CDR1 SGDLS, CDR2 YYNGEE. Trimming left V 0 bases short and J 5 bases short, with 17 bases between. The CDR3 has 16 amino acids.

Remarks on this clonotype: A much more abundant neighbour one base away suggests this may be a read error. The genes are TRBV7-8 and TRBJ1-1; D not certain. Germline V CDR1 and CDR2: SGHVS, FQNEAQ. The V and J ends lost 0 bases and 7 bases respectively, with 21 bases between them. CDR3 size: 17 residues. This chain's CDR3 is CASSLAGGADTQNEAFF. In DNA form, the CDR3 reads TGTGCCAGCAGCTTAGCGGGAGGTGCCGATACGCAGAATGAAGCTTTCTTT. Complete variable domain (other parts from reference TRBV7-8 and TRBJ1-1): GAGVSQSPRYKVAKRGQDVALRCDPISGHVSLFWYQQALGQGPEFLTYFQNEAQLDKSGLPSDRFFAERPEGSVSTLKIQRTQQEDSAVYLCASSLAGGADTQNEAFFGQGTRLTVV.

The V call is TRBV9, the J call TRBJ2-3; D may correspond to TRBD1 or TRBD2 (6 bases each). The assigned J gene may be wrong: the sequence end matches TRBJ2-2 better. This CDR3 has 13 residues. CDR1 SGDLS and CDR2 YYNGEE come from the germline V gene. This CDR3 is CASGAGGEDTLFF. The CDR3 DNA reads TGTGCCAGCGGGGCCGGGGGCGAAGATACGCTGTTTTTT.

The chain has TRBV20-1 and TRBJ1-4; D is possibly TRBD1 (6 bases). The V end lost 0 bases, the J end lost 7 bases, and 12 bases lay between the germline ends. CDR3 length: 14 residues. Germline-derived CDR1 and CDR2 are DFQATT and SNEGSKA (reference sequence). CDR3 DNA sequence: TGCAGTGCTAGAGAGGGGGGGGACACTGAAAAACTGTTTTTT. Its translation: CSAREGGDTEKLFF.

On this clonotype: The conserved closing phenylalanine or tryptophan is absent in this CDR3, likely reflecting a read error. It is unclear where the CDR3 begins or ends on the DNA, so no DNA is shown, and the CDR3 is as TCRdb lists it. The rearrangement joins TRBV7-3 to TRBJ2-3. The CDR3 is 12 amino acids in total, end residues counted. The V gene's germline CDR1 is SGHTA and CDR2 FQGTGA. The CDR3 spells CASSVGSDTQYS.

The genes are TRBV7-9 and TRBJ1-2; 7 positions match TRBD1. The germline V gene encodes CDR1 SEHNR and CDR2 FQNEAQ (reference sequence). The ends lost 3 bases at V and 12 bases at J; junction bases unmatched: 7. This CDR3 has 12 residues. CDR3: CASSFSQGLDTF. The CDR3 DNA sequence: TGTGCCAGCAGCTTCTCACAGGGGTTAGACACCTTC.

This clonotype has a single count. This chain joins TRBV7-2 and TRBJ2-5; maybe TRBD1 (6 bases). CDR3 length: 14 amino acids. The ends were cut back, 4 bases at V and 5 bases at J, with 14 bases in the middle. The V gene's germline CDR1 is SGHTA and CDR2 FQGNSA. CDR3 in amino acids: CASSYSTGWETQYF. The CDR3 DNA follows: TGTGCCAGCAGCTACTCCACAGGGTGGGAGACCCAGTACTTC.

The CDR3 spells CASTNLDTIYF. The DNA of the CDR3 is TGTGCCAGCACCAATTTAGACACCATATATTTT. The V and J genes are TRBV7-2 and TRBJ1-3; D remains ambiguous. The CDR3 has 11 residues. V dropped 7 bases and J dropped 8 bases, with 9 bases sitting between them. Germline CDR1 SGHTA, CDR2 FQGNSA. The full variable domain, in which reference TRBV7-2 and TRBJ1-3 provide the parts outside the CDR3, is GAGVSQSPSNKVTEKGKDVELRCDPISGHTALYWYRQSLGQGLEFLIYFQGNSAPDKSGLPSDRFSAERTGGSVSTLTIQRTQQEDSAVYLCASTNLDTIYFGEGSWLTVV.

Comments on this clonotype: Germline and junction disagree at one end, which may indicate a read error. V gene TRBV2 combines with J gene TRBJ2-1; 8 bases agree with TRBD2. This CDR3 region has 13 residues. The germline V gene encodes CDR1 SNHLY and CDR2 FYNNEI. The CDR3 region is CSVNGGEINAQYF. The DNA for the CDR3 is TGTAGCGTCAACGGGGGGGAGATTAATGCGCAGTATTTC.

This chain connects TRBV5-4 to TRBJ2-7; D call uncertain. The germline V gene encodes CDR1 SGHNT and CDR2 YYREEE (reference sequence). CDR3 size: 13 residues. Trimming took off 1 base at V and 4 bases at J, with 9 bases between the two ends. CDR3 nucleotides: TGTGCCAGCAGCTTGTTAGGCCCATACGAGCAGTACTTC. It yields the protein CASSLLGPYEQYF.

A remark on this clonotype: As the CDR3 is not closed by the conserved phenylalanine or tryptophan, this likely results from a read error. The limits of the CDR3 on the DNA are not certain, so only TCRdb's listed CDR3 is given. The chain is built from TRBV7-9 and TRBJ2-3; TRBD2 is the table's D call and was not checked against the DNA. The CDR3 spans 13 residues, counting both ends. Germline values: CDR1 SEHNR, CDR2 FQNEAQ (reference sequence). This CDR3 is CASSSTAGRDYND.